Listed below are T cell receptor beta chains from one sample, sequenced in a study of OX40 agonist ivuxolimab in advanced cancers. The assay was immunoSEQ multiplex PCR, and TCRdb's table has in-frame clones only and misses some. The sample has under 50,000 clones; about 79% are singletons. Sequenced material: CD4+ or CD8+ T cells sorted from blood, taken in a trial of the OX40 agonist ivuxolimab. The receptors were gathered from an adult with an advanced solid tumor such as melanoma, head and neck, liver or kidney cancer. CDR3s include the opening cysteine and the closing phenylalanine or tryptophan. Fields, in order: V gene, J gene, clone size, D gene, CDR3 DNA, CDR3 protein. D genes are given only for firm matches. A row's size may be missing; if present it is once, few, many or a size class.

v_call: TRBV28; j_call: TRBJ2-7; clone_size: -; d_call: -; cdr3_nt: TGTGCCAGCAGTTTGACATACGAGCAGTACTTC; cdr3_aa: CASSLTYEQYF
v_call: TRBV25-1; j_call: TRBJ2-7; clone_size: -; d_call: -; cdr3_nt: TGTGCCAGCAGTGAATATAGGGGAGGCAGACCCGAGCAGTACTTC; cdr3_aa: CASSEYRGGRPEQYF
v_call: TRBV11-2; j_call: TRBJ1-2; clone_size: once; d_call: -; cdr3_nt: TGTGCCGGCACGACAGAGGTAGCAGACTATGGCTACACCTTC; cdr3_aa: CAGTTEVADYGYTF
v_call: TRBV7-2; j_call: TRBJ2-3; clone_size: -; d_call: TRBD1; cdr3_nt: TGTGCCAGCAGCTTAACCGTCGACCAGGGGGTGGATACGCAGTATTTT; cdr3_aa: CASSLTVDQGVDTQYF
v_call: TRBV6-1; j_call: TRBJ2-1; clone_size: few; d_call: TRBD2; cdr3_nt: TGTGCCAGCCTGAGGCGGCTAGCGGGGTTCTATGAGCAGTTCTTC; cdr3_aa: CASLRRLAGFYEQFF
v_call: TRBV5-4; j_call: TRBJ1-1; clone_size: few; d_call: -; cdr3_nt: TGTGCCAGCAGCTTGATGGGGGGCTCCGAAGCTTTCTTT; cdr3_aa: CASSLMGGSEAFF
v_call: TRBV7-2; j_call: TRBJ2-1; clone_size: once; d_call: TRBD2; cdr3_nt: TGTGCCAGCAGCTTAGTGGCTAGCGGGGCGTACAATGAGCAGTTCTTC; cdr3_aa: CASSLVASGAYNEQFF
v_call: TRBV6-1; j_call: TRBJ1-1; clone_size: -; d_call: TRBD1; cdr3_nt: TGTGCCAGCCACCGGGACAGCACTGAAGCTTTCTTT; cdr3_aa: CASHRDSTEAFF
v_call: TRBV13; j_call: TRBJ2-2; clone_size: -; d_call: -; cdr3_nt: TGTGCCAGCAGCCAAATTGGCCGGAACGGGGAGCTGTTTTTT; cdr3_aa: CASSQIGRNGELFF
v_call: TRBV5-4; j_call: TRBJ1-2; clone_size: -; d_call: -; cdr3_nt: TGTGCCAGCAGCTTGGGAGGGGGATCTCACTATGGCTACACCTTC; cdr3_aa: CASSLGGGSHYGYTF
v_call: TRBV5-8; j_call: TRBJ2-1; clone_size: once; d_call: TRBD2; cdr3_nt: TGTGCCAGCAGCCGTCGGGGACTAGTGAACAATGAGCAGTTCTTC; cdr3_aa: CASSRRGLVNNEQFF
v_call: TRBV15; j_call: TRBJ2-1; clone_size: -; d_call: TRBD1; cdr3_nt: TGTGCCACCAGCAGGGACAGGGCTGTCGGTGAGCAGTTCTTC; cdr3_aa: CATSRDRAVGEQFF
v_call: TRBV5-6; j_call: TRBJ1-1; clone_size: -; d_call: -; cdr3_nt: TGTGCCAGCAGTTACAGGGTCGGCAGCACTGAAGCTTTCTTT; cdr3_aa: CASSYRVGSTEAFF
v_call: TRBV6-6; j_call: TRBJ2-2; clone_size: -; d_call: TRBD1; cdr3_nt: TGTGCCAGCAGCGCCAGGGGGCATTCCGGGGAGCTGTTTTTT; cdr3_aa: CASSARGHSGELFF
v_call: TRBV7-2; j_call: TRBJ2-1; clone_size: -; d_call: -; cdr3_nt: TGTGCCAGCAGCTTAAAGTATGTACGCAATGAGCAGTTCTTC; cdr3_aa: CASSLKYVRNEQFF
v_call: TRBV19; j_call: TRBJ1-2; clone_size: -; d_call: -; cdr3_nt: TGTGCCAGTACCATGACAGTTCCTAACTATGGCTACACCTTC; cdr3_aa: CASTMTVPNYGYTF
v_call: TRBV10-2; j_call: TRBJ2-3; clone_size: -; d_call: TRBD2; cdr3_nt: TGCGCCAGCAGAACTAGCGGGGGTTCAGATACGCAGTATTTT; cdr3_aa: CASRTSGGSDTQYF
v_call: TRBV7-2; j_call: TRBJ2-7; clone_size: -; d_call: TRBD2; cdr3_nt: TGTGCCAGCAGCCCTCCACACCGGACTAGCGGGAGCTACGAGCAGTACTTC; cdr3_aa: CASSPPHRTSGSYEQYF
v_call: TRBV19; j_call: TRBJ1-5; clone_size: -; d_call: -; cdr3_nt: TGTGCCAGTAGTATGTTAAGAGCTCTCAATCAGCCCCAGCATTTT; cdr3_aa: CASSMLRALNQPQHF
v_call: TRBV30; j_call: TRBJ2-3; clone_size: -; d_call: -; cdr3_nt: TGTGCCTGGAGGTTCCGGCGGGGCGGGCCCGATACGCAGTATTTT; cdr3_aa: CAWRFRRGGPDTQYF
v_call: TRBV5-6; j_call: TRBJ1-2; clone_size: -; d_call: TRBD1; cdr3_nt: TGTGCCAGCAGCCGACAGGGGGAATGGGGCTACACCTTC; cdr3_aa: CASSRQGEWGYTF
v_call: TRBV18; j_call: TRBJ1-6; clone_size: -; d_call: -; cdr3_nt: TGTGCCAGCTCACCACAGGGGTTTAATTCACCCCTCCACTTT; cdr3_aa: CASSPQGFNSPLHF
v_call: TRBV28; j_call: TRBJ1-5; clone_size: -; d_call: -; cdr3_nt: TGTGCCACCTTTGATGCCTCCGGAACGTCCCAGCATTTT; cdr3_aa: CATFDASGTSQHF
v_call: TRBV27; j_call: TRBJ1-2; clone_size: once; d_call: -; cdr3_nt: TGTGCCAGCAGTAACAAAAATGGGGGCTATGGCTACACCTTC; cdr3_aa: CASSNKNGGYGYTF
v_call: TRBV10-1; j_call: TRBJ1-1; clone_size: -; d_call: TRBD1; cdr3_nt: TGCGCCAGCAAACTGACAGGGGGCAGCACTGAAGCTTTCTTT; cdr3_aa: CASKLTGGSTEAFF
v_call: TRBV14; j_call: TRBJ2-2; clone_size: -; d_call: -; cdr3_nt: TGTGCCAGCAGCCAAGGGGTTTCCACCGGGGAGCTGTTTTTT; cdr3_aa: CASSQGVSTGELFF
v_call: TRBV15; j_call: TRBJ1-5; clone_size: -; d_call: TRBD1; cdr3_nt: TGTGCCACCAGCAGAGGGACAGGCGGGGATCAGCCCCAGCATTTT; cdr3_aa: CATSRGTGGDQPQHF
v_call: TRBV5-4; j_call: TRBJ2-3; clone_size: -; d_call: TRBD2; cdr3_nt: TGTGCCAGCAGCTTGGGGACTAGCGCAACAGATACGCAGTATTTT; cdr3_aa: CASSLGTSATDTQYF
v_call: TRBV7-8; j_call: TRBJ2-4; clone_size: -; d_call: TRBD2; cdr3_nt: TGTGCCAGCAGCTTAGGCGGGAGTGACAGCATTCAGTACTTC; cdr3_aa: CASSLGGSDSIQYF
v_call: TRBV11-2; j_call: TRBJ2-7; clone_size: -; d_call: -; cdr3_nt: TGTGCCAGCAGCTTCCGGGACACCTACGAGCAGTACTTC; cdr3_aa: CASSFRDTYEQYF
v_call: TRBV29-1; j_call: TRBJ1-3; clone_size: -; d_call: TRBD1; cdr3_nt: TGCAGCACAGGACAGGGAGCGGACACCATATATTTT; cdr3_aa: CSTGQGADTIYF
v_call: TRBV23-1; j_call: TRBJ2-2; clone_size: -; d_call: -; cdr3_nt: TGCGCCAGCAGTCTCGGGGCAGGGCGATCAGGGGAGCTGTTTTTT; cdr3_aa: CASSLGAGRSGELFF
v_call: TRBV11-2; j_call: TRBJ1-5; clone_size: -; d_call: -; cdr3_nt: TGTGCCAGCAGCTTAGGGGGACAAGGGCATCAGCCCCAGCATTTT; cdr3_aa: CASSLGGQGHQPQHF
v_call: TRBV21-1; j_call: TRBJ1-2; clone_size: once; d_call: -; cdr3_nt: TGTGCCAGCAGCAAAGCGCTGCCAGGCCTACACTCTAACTATGGCTACACCTTC; cdr3_aa: CASSKALPGLHSNYGYTF
v_call: TRBV19; j_call: TRBJ2-5; clone_size: -; d_call: -; cdr3_nt: TGTGCCAGTAGTCGCGGGACACTAAAAGAGACCCAGTACTTC; cdr3_aa: CASSRGTLKETQYF
v_call: TRBV11-3; j_call: TRBJ2-5; clone_size: -; d_call: -; cdr3_nt: TGTGCCAGCAGCTTAGGTTCGGAGACCCAGTACTTC; cdr3_aa: CASSLGSETQYF
v_call: TRBV7-8; j_call: TRBJ1-4; clone_size: -; d_call: -; cdr3_nt: TGTGCCAGCAGCTTAGGGACAGCTAATGAAAAACTGTTTTTT; cdr3_aa: CASSLGTANEKLFF
v_call: TRBV6-5; j_call: TRBJ1-3; clone_size: -; d_call: -; cdr3_nt: TGTGCCAGCAGTTCCGTGGGAAACACCATATATTTT; cdr3_aa: CASSSVGNTIYF
v_call: TRBV7-9; j_call: TRBJ1-4; clone_size: -; d_call: -; cdr3_nt: TGTGCCAGCAGCTTAGCTCTAGCAACTAATGAAAAACTGTTTTTT; cdr3_aa: CASSLALATNEKLFF
v_call: TRBV27; j_call: TRBJ2-7; clone_size: -; d_call: TRBD2; cdr3_nt: TGTGCCAGCAGTCCGGGGACTAGCATGTACGAGCAGTACTTC; cdr3_aa: CASSPGTSMYEQYF
v_call: TRBV7-2; j_call: TRBJ1-6; clone_size: -; d_call: -; cdr3_nt: TGTGCCAGCAGCTTATTAGGGTTTAATTCACCCCTCCACTTT; cdr3_aa: CASSLLGFNSPLHF
v_call: TRBV13; j_call: TRBJ2-5; clone_size: -; d_call: TRBD1; cdr3_nt: TGTGCCAGCAGACGGACAGGGGGTTTCCAAGAGACCCAGTACTTC; cdr3_aa: CASRRTGGFQETQYF
v_call: TRBV6-4; j_call: TRBJ2-7; clone_size: -; d_call: -; cdr3_nt: TGTGCCAGCAGTGAGTCGACGCACGCCTACGAGCAGTACTTC; cdr3_aa: CASSESTHAYEQYF
v_call: TRBV6-5; j_call: TRBJ2-7; clone_size: few; d_call: -; cdr3_nt: TGTGCCAGCAGTCCGGGACGCACGACCTACGAGCAGTACTTC; cdr3_aa: CASSPGRTTYEQYF
v_call: TRBV29-1; j_call: TRBJ1-3; clone_size: -; d_call: -; cdr3_nt: TGCAGCGTTGATAACCGGGGTCCCTCTGGAAACACCATATATTTT; cdr3_aa: CSVDNRGPSGNTIYF
v_call: TRBV5-4; j_call: TRBJ2-7; clone_size: -; d_call: TRBD1; cdr3_nt: TGTGCCAGCAGCCCGTCACAGGGGAGAAACTACGAGCAGTACTTC; cdr3_aa: CASSPSQGRNYEQYF
v_call: TRBV6-6; j_call: TRBJ2-7; clone_size: -; d_call: -; cdr3_nt: TGTGCCAGCACCAACACGGGTGGTGTCGAGCAGTACTTC; cdr3_aa: CASTNTGGVEQYF
v_call: TRBV30; j_call: TRBJ1-6; clone_size: once; d_call: TRBD1; cdr3_nt: TGTGCCTGGAGTATTGGACAGGCGGTGGAACCCCTCCACTTT; cdr3_aa: CAWSIGQAVEPLHF
v_call: TRBV5-1; j_call: TRBJ2-3; clone_size: -; d_call: -; cdr3_nt: TGCGCCAGCAGACGTGGACAGTCTAGCACAGATACGCAGTATTTT; cdr3_aa: CASRRGQSSTDTQYF
v_call: TRBV9; j_call: TRBJ2-7; clone_size: -; d_call: TRBD2; cdr3_nt: TGTGCCAGCAGCGTAGTGCTAGCGGGTGGCGAGCAGTACTTC; cdr3_aa: CASSVVLAGGEQYF
v_call: TRBV7-2; j_call: TRBJ2-4; clone_size: -; d_call: -; cdr3_nt: TGTGCCAGCAGCTTAGGCAGGAGGGACATTCAGTACTTC; cdr3_aa: CASSLGRRDIQYF
v_call: TRBV6-5; j_call: TRBJ2-1; clone_size: -; d_call: -; cdr3_nt: TGTGCCAGCAGTTACTCCGCGGGGTACAATGAGCAGTTCTTC; cdr3_aa: CASSYSAGYNEQFF
v_call: TRBV5-1; j_call: TRBJ2-5; clone_size: -; d_call: TRBD1; cdr3_nt: TGCGCCAGCAGCCCCCGACAGGGTATGATGGAGACCCAGTACTTC; cdr3_aa: CASSPRQGMMETQYF
v_call: TRBV6-5; j_call: TRBJ1-4; clone_size: -; d_call: TRBD1; cdr3_nt: TGTGCCAGCAGCCCAACAGGGGGGGAAGAAAAACTGTTTTTT; cdr3_aa: CASSPTGGEEKLFF
v_call: TRBV5-5; j_call: TRBJ2-2; clone_size: -; d_call: TRBD1; cdr3_nt: TGTGCCAGCAGCCTGACAGGGATCACCGGGGAGCTGTTTTTT; cdr3_aa: CASSLTGITGELFF
v_call: TRBV6-5; j_call: TRBJ2-7; clone_size: -; d_call: -; cdr3_nt: TGTGCCAGCAGTTACGTACCCCTCGGTGAGCAGTACTTC; cdr3_aa: CASSYVPLGEQYF
v_call: TRBV6-1; j_call: TRBJ2-2; clone_size: -; d_call: TRBD2; cdr3_nt: TGTGCCAGCAGTGTTAGCGGGACGAACACCGGGGAGCTGTTTTTT; cdr3_aa: CASSVSGTNTGELFF
v_call: TRBV6-7; j_call: TRBJ1-2; clone_size: medium-sized; d_call: TRBD1; cdr3_nt: TGTGCCAGCAGTTACTCGACAGGGAAAGCGGTCGACTATGGCTACACCTTC; cdr3_aa: CASSYSTGKAVDYGYTF
v_call: TRBV11-2; j_call: TRBJ2-5; clone_size: -; d_call: TRBD1; cdr3_nt: TGTGCCAGCAGCCAGGGGGCAGGTTTCGGCGAGGTCCAAGAGACCCAGTACTTC; cdr3_aa: CASSQGAGFGEVQETQYF
v_call: TRBV12-5; j_call: TRBJ2-1; clone_size: -; d_call: TRBD2; cdr3_nt: TGTGCTAGTGGTTTACCAAGTAGCGGGGAGAGCTCCTACAATGAGCAGTTCTTC; cdr3_aa: CASGLPSSGESSYNEQFF